This T cell receptor (beta chain) came from a study of CD8+ T cells in alopecia areata. At the level of the study: Patients given treatment had severity scored by the percentage of scalp area affected.

Trimming took off 3 bases at V and 1 base at J, with 16 bases between the two ends. The CDR3 is 16 amino acids. Germline V lookup: CDR1 SGHNT, CDR2 YYREEE (reference sequence). cDNA reverse transcribed from extracted RNA served as the sequencing template. Data came from immunoSEQ multiplex PCR; TCRdb stores just in-frame clones and leaves some out. The sample shows about 150,000 clones, roughly 50% of them seen only once. Treatment defined: oral pan-JAK inhibitor, 5-10 mg twice daily. As regards this clone: Its specificity is not known.

Findings and limits, study-wide: Just one nonresponder means the tie between baseline CD8+ expansion and response stays uncertain. Mice gave a clearer picture of TCR sharing than patients did, possibly for HLA-related reasons. Expanded CD8+ clones among the top 100, and scalp clonality, were significantly decreased by tofacitinib.

The receptor was derived from a human donor with alopecia areata. Here the sequenced sample was CD8+ T cells sorted from blood, taken at week 4, from a patient treated with tofacitinib. The chain links TRBV5-4 to TRBJ1-1; D might be TRBD1 (6 bases). CDR3 sequence: CASSSTGQGGNTEAFF. DNA of the CDR3: TGTGCCAGCAGCTCGACAGGCCAAGGGGGGAACACTGAAGCTTTCTTT.